The sequence of this T cell receptor beta chain was determined in a study of cytomegalovirus exposure and HLA in healthy donors. This clone was detected a few times. Vbeta (60) and Jbeta (13) primers were used in the PCR. Method: immunoSEQ multiplex PCR; TCRdb's copy keeps in-frame clones and lacks some. This table holds more than 90,000 clones, just under 70% found once. CDR1 and CDR2 (germline): LNHDA, SQIVND (reference sequence). V dropped 5 bases and J dropped 4 bases, with 17 bases sitting between them. CDR3 size: 16 residues. The chain employs TRBV19 and TRBJ1-4, with D maybe TRBD1 (5 bases). This sequence was found in a man aged 30-40 years in good health and CMV-seropositive. Source material: PBMCs. In DNA form, the CDR3 reads TGTGCCAGTAGTCTCCGGGGCCTAGCGGATAATGAAAAACTGTTTTTT. It codes for CASSLRGLADNEKLFF.